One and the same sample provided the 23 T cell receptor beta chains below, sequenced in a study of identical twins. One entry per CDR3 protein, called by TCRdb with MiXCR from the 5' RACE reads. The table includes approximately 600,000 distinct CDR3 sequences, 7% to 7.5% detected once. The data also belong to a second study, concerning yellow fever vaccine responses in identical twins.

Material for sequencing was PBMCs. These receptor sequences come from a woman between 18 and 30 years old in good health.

The DNA of the CDR3 is TGCGCCAGCAGGCGGGACAGGGGGTTGGGGGAGCAGTACTTC. It encodes CASRRDRGLGEQYF. The chain couples TRBV4-1 to TRBJ2-7; 11 positions agree with TRBD1. The CDR3 contains 14 residues. J lost 7 bases, V lost 6 bases, and 8 bases had no gene match. Germline V lookup: CDR1 MGHRA, CDR2 YSYEKL.

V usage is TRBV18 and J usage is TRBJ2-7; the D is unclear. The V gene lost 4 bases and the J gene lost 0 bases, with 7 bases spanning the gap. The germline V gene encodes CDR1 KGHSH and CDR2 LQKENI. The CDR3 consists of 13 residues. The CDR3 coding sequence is TGTGCCAGCTCACAGTACCGCTCCTACGAGCAGTACTTC. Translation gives CASSQYRSYEQYF. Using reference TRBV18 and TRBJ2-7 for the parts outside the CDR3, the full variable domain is NAGVMQNPRHLVRRRGQEARLRCSPMKGHSHVYWYRQLPEEGLKFMVYLQKENIIDESGMPKERFSAEFPKEGPSILRIQQVVRGDSAAYFCASSQYRSYEQYFGPGTRLTVT.

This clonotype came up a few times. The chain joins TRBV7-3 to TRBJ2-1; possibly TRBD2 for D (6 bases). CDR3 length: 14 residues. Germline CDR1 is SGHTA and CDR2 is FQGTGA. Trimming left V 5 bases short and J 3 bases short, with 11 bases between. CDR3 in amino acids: CASSPQGLYNEQFF. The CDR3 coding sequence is TGTGCCAGCAGCCCCCAGGGACTCTACAATGAGCAGTTCTTC.

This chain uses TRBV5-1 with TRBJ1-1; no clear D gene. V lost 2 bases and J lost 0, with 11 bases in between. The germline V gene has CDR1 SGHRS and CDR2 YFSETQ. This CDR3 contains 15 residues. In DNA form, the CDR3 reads TGCGCCAGCAGCTTCAAATCGGGTTTGAACACTGAAGCTTTCTTT. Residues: CASSFKSGLNTEAFF.

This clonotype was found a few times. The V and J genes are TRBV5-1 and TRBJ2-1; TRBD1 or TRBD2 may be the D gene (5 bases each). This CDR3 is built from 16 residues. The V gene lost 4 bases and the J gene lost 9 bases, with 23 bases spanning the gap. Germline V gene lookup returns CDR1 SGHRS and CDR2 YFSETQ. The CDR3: CASSASLGTQPGEQFF. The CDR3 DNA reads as TGCGCCAGCAGCGCGTCGTTAGGGACCCAGCCGGGTGAGCAGTTCTTC.

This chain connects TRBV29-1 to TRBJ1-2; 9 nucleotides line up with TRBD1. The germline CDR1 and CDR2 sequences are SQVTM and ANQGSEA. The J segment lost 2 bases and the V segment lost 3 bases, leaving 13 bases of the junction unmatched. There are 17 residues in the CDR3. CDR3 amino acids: CSVEPLGQGFANYGYTF. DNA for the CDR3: TGCAGCGTTGAGCCTCTGGGACAGGGTTTTGCAAACTATGGCTACACCTTC.

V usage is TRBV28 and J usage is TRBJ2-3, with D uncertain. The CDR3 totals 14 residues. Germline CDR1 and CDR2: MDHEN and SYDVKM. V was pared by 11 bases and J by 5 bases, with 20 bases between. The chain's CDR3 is CAASDGARVDTQYF. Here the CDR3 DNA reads TGTGCCGCATCCGACGGAGCCCGGGTAGATACGCAGTATTTT.

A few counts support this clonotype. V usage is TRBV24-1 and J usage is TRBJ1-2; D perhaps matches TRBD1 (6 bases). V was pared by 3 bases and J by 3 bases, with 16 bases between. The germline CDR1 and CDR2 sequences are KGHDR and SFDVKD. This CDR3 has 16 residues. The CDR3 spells CATSDPASTGDYGYTF. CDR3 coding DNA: TGTGCCACCAGTGATCCCGCATCGACAGGAGACTATGGCTACACCTTC.

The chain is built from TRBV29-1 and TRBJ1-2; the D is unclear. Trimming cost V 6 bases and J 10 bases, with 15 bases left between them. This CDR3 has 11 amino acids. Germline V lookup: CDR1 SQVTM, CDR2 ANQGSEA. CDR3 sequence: CSVIEGLIYTF. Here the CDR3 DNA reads TGCAGCGTGATCGAAGGGTTGATCTACACCTTC.

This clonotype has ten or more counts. The CDR3 protein is CATSDFKDTQYF. The CDR3 DNA follows: TGTGCCACCAGTGATTTTAAAGATACGCAGTATTTT. The V call is TRBV24-1, the J call TRBJ2-3; no reliable D call. From germline, CDR1 is KGHDR and CDR2 SFDVKD. This CDR3 region has 12 residues. V was cut by 1 base and J by 5 bases, with 3 bases left in between.

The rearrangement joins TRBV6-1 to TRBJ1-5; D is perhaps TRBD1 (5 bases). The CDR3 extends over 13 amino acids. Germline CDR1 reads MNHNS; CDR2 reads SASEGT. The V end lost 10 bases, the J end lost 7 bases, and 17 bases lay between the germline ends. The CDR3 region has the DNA TGTGCCACCCTGGGGGGGGTGGGACAGCCCCAGCATTTT. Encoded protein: CATLGGVGQPQHF.

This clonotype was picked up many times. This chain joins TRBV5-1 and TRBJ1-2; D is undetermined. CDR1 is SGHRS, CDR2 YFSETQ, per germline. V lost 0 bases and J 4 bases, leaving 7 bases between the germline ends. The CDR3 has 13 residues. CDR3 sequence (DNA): TGCGCCAGCAGCTTGGACGGGGTCTATGGCTACACCTTC. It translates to CASSLDGVYGYTF.

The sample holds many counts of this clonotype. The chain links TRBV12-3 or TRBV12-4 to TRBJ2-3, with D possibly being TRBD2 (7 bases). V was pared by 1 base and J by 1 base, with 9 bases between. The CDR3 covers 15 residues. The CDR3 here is CASSLGEGGTDTQYF. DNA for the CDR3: TGTGCCAGCAGTTTAGGGGAGGGGGGCACAGATACGCAGTATTTT.

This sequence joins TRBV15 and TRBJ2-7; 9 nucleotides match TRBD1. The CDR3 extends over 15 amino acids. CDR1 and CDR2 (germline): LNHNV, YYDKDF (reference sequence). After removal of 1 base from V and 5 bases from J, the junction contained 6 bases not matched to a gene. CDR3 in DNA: TGTGCCACCAGCAGAGCACAGGGGGCGAGGAACGAGCAGTACTTC. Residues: CATSRAQGARNEQYF.

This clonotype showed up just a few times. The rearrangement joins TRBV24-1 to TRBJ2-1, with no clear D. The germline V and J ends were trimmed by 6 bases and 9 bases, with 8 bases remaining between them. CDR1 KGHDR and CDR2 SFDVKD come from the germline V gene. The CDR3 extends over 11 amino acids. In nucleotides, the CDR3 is TGTGCCACCAGTTCGGGCTTTGAGCAGTTCTTC. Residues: CATSSGFEQFF.

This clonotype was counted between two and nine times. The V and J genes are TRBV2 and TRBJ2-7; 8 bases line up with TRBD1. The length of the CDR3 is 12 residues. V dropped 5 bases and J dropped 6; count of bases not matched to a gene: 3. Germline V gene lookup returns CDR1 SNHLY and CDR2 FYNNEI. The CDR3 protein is CASSYDRGEQYF. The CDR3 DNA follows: TGTGCCAGCAGTTATGACAGGGGCGAGCAGTACTTC.

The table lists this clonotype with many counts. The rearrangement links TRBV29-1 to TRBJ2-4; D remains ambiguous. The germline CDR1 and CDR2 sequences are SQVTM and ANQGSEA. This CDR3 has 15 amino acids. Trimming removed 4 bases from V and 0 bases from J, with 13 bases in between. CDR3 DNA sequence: TGCAGCGTTGTGTTTCAGGACCTAGCCAAAAACATTCAGTACTTC. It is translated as CSVVFQDLAKNIQYF.

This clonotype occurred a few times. CDR3: CASSLGSRDRSYNEQFF. The DNA for the CDR3 is TGTGCCAGCAGCTTAGGGTCCAGGGACCGTTCCTACAATGAGCAGTTCTTC. This chain joins TRBV7-9 and TRBJ2-1; D is perhaps TRBD1 or TRBD2 (5 bases each). Germline V CDR1 and CDR2: SEHNR, FQNEAQ (reference sequence). Trimming removed 1 base at V and 1 base at J, with 14 bases between. The CDR3 is 17 amino acids.

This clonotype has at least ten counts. The CDR3 nucleotides read TGCAGTGCTAGAGATCCGGTTGTCTGGAAACTGTTTTTT. Its protein is CSARDPVVWKLFF. The chain is built from TRBV20-1 and TRBJ1-4; D unresolved. This CDR3 is 13 amino acids long. In germline, CDR1 is DFQATT, CDR2 SNEGSKA (reference sequence). V lost 0 bases and J 11 bases, leaving 13 bases between the germline ends.

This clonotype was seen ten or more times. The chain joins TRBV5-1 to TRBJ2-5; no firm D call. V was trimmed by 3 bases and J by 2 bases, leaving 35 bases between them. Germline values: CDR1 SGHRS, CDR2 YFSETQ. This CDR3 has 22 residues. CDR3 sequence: CASSSSILLNTKSGLPQETQYF. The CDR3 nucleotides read TGCGCCAGCAGCTCCTCCATATTACTAAACACAAAGTCTGGGCTCCCACAAGAGACCCAGTACTTC.

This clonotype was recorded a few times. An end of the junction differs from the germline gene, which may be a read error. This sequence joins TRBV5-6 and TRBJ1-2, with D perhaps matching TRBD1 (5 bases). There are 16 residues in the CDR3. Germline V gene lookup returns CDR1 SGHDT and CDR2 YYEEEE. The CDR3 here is CASWVGQQWGNCGYTF. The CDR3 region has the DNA TGTGCCAGCTGGGTCGGCCAGCAATGGGGGAACTGTGGCTACACCTTC.

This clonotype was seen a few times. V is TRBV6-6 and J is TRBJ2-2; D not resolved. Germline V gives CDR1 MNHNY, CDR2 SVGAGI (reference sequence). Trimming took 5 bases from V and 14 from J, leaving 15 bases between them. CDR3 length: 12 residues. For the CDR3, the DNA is TGTGCCAGCAGTGTGGGCAGGCCTTCACTGTTTTTT. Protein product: CASSVGRPSLFF.

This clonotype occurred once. The CDR3 DNA reads as TGCGCCAGCAGCCTCAGGGGTCCGGGCAATGAGCAGTTCTTC. It is translated as CASSLRGPGNEQFF. This chain uses TRBV5-1 with TRBJ2-1, with D possibly TRBD1 on 6 matching bases. Germline V gene sequence: CDR1 SGHRS, CDR2 YFSETQ. The CDR3 has 14 residues. V gave up 4 bases and J gave up 6 bases, with 14 bases separating them.